Following are 27 T cell receptor beta chains from one sample sequenced in a study of vaccination effects on CD4 cells after COVID-19. Their recognized antigens are unknown. Antigen-specific CD4+ T cells were expanded with viral peptide pools in the ViraFEST assay before sequencing. CD4+ T cell isolation took place after less than 13 days of culture. The cohort was immunized with two doses of either the BNT162b2 or mRNA-1273 vaccine. Profiled with immunoSEQ multiplex PCR; TCRdb holds only in-frame clones, not every one. The data contain about 25,000 clones, around 74% of them singletons. This material consisted of CD4+ T cells from PBMCs cultured with HCoV-NL63 spike peptides, taken after COVID-19 vaccination. The receptors come from a human donor who received a COVID-19 vaccine.

V and J are TRBV29-1 and TRBJ1-1; no definite D call. The germline V gene encodes CDR1 SQVTM and CDR2 ANQGSEA. The CDR3 runs to 13 residues. Trimming cost V 1 base and J 4 bases, with 10 bases left between them. The CDR3 sequence: CSVEGSVGTEAFF. CDR3 DNA: TGCAGCGTTGAAGGCAGCGTCGGCACTGAAGCTTTCTTT.

This clone is a singleton in its sample. The V gene is TRBV5-1, the J gene TRBJ2-3, with D possibly matching TRBD1 (6 bases). The germline V gene encodes CDR1 SGHRS and CDR2 YFSETQ. The germline V and J ends were trimmed by 4 bases and 4 bases, with 16 bases remaining between them. This CDR3 is 15 amino acids long. The CDR3 here is CASSAQGIGADTQYF. In DNA, the CDR3 is TGCGCCAGCAGCGCTCAGGGGATCGGCGCAGATACGCAGTATTTT.

The chain carries TRBV9 and TRBJ2-2, with D possibly matching TRBD1 (6 bases). Germline V gives CDR1 SGDLS, CDR2 YYNGEE. Trimming pared 5 bases from V and 11 bases from J, leaving 22 bases between. The CDR3 has 15 amino acids. CDR3 coding DNA: TGTGCCAGCAGTGCACTTAAAAATGGACAGTCTGAGCTGTTTTTT. Protein sequence: CASSALKNGQSELFF. The full variable domain, completed using reference TRBV9 and TRBJ2-2, is DSGVTQTPKHLITATGQRVTLRCSPRSGDLSVYWYQQSLDQGLQFLIQYYNGEERAKGNILERFSAQQFPDLHSELNLSSLELGDSALYFCASSALKNGQSELFFGEGSRLTVL.

The rearrangement uses TRBV28 and TRBJ1-5; possibly TRBD1 for D (5 bases). The CDR3 runs to 17 residues. Germline V gene lookup returns CDR1 MDHEN and CDR2 SYDVKM. V dropped 2 bases and J dropped 2 bases, with 16 bases sitting between them. CDR3 sequence reads: CASSLGGGGTGNQPQHF. DNA of the CDR3: TGTGCCAGCAGTTTAGGGGGTGGGGGAACAGGCAATCAGCCCCAGCATTTT.

The chain employs TRBV7-9 and TRBJ2-5; a weak D match, TRBD1 (6 bases). V gave up 1 base and J gave up 5 bases, with 11 bases separating them. The CDR3 length is 14 residues. Looked up from germline, CDR1 is SEHNR and CDR2 is FQNEAQ (reference sequence). As DNA, the CDR3 is TGTGCCAGCAGCTTAGGCCAGGGGAAGGAGACCCAGTACTTC. Translated, it gives CASSLGQGKETQYF. The full variable domain, rest sourced from reference TRBV7-9 and TRBJ2-5, is DTGVSQNPRHKITKRGQNVTFRCDPISEHNRLYWYRQTLGQGPEFLTYFQNEAQLEKSRLLSDRFSAERPKGSFSTLEIQRTEQGDSAMYLCASSLGQGKETQYFGPGTRLLVL.

The gene calls are TRBV4-1 and TRBJ2-7; weak D call: TRBD1 (6 bases). Germline CDR1 is MGHRA and CDR2 is YSYEKL. Trimming took 1 base from V and 2 from J, leaving 18 bases between them. The CDR3 extends over 17 amino acids. The CDR3: CASSQAVTRGTPYEQYF. CDR3 DNA: TGCGCCAGCAGCCAAGCAGTGACGAGGGGGACACCCTACGAGCAGTACTTC.

This clone was seen only once. The chain combines TRBV28 with TRBJ2-2; no firm D call. The ends were cut back, 1 base at V and 4 bases at J, with 1 base in the middle. Looked up from germline, CDR1 is MDHEN and CDR2 is SYDVKM. This CDR3 has 12 residues. This CDR3 is CASSLFTGELFF. CDR3 coding DNA: TGTGCCAGCAGTTTATTCACCGGGGAGCTGTTTTTT.

The genes are TRBV4-2 and TRBJ1-2; 8 positions match TRBD1. Germline V gene data show CDR1 as LGHNA and CDR2 as YNFKEQ. With V trimmed by 0 bases and J by 3 bases, 3 bases remained unmatched. The CDR3 loop spans 15 amino acids. As DNA, the CDR3 is TGTGCCAGCAGCCAAGAGCAGGGGGCTCACTATGGCTACACCTTC. Translation: CASSQEQGAHYGYTF.

V gene TRBV28 combines with J gene TRBJ1-5, with TRBD1 identical over 9 bases. The CDR3 length is 15 residues. J lost 6 bases, V lost 1 base, and 4 bases had no gene match. CDR1 and CDR2 from the germline V gene are MDHEN and SYDVKM. DNA of the CDR3: TGTGCCAGCAGTTTATCGGACAGGGGTGGTCAGCCCCAGCATTTT. This codes for CASSLSDRGGQPQHF. Full variable domain (rest looked up from reference TRBV28 and TRBJ1-5): DVKVTQSSRYLVKRTGEKVFLECVQDMDHENMFWYRQDPGLGLRLIYFSYDVKMKEKGDIPEGYSVSREKKERFSLILESASTNQTSMYLCASSLSDRGGQPQHFGDGTRLSIL.

V gene TRBV11-2 combines with J gene TRBJ2-7, with 8 bases aligning to TRBD1. The V and J ends lost 5 bases and 1 base, in that order; junction bases with no gene match: 10. The CDR3 is made up of 16 amino acids. Germline lookup yields CDR1 SGHAT and CDR2 FQNNGV. CDR3 region: CASSTSRGPRSYEQYF. CDR3 DNA: TGTGCCAGCAGCACCAGCAGGGGGCCAAGATCCTACGAGCAGTACTTC.

The V call is TRBV7-2, the J call TRBJ2-3; TRBD2 matches 12 bases. The CDR3 extends over 19 amino acids. V was clipped by 2 bases and J by 5 bases; unmatched bases: 14. Germline V gene sequence: CDR1 SGHTA, CDR2 FQGNSA. This CDR3 reads CASSLTPLGSSGGGDTQYF. DNA for the CDR3: TGTGCCAGCAGCTTAACCCCCCTGGGGTCTAGCGGGGGGGGAGATACGCAGTATTTT. Full variable domain (missing parts from reference TRBV7-2 and TRBJ2-3): GAGVSQSPSNKVTEKGKDVELRCDPISGHTALYWYRQSLGQGLEFLIYFQGNSAPDKSGLPSDRFSAERTGGSVSTLTIQRTQQEDSAVYLCASSLTPLGSSGGGDTQYFGPGTRLTVL.

The chain combines TRBV10-3 with TRBJ2-1; 9 positions agree with TRBD2. The V gene's germline CDR1 is ENHRY and CDR2 SYGVKD. The V segment lost 6 bases and the J segment 0 bases; nucleotides outside the gene matches: 3. This CDR3 contains 15 residues. CDR3: CAIRNSGGSYNEQFF. In DNA form, the CDR3 reads TGTGCCATCAGGAATAGCGGGGGCTCCTACAATGAGCAGTTCTTC.

The gene calls are TRBV5-4 and TRBJ2-5; 8 nucleotides align to TRBD1. CDR1 and CDR2 (germline): SGHNT, YYREEE (reference sequence). Germline trimming cut 8 bases from V and 0 bases from J; bases unmatched to any gene: 21. This CDR3 spans 19 amino acids. This CDR3 reads CASIRQGSTQETYQETQYF. The CDR3 bases are TGTGCCAGTATTAGACAGGGGTCTACCCAGGAGACGTACCAAGAGACCCAGTACTTC.

V usage is TRBV6-1 and J usage is TRBJ1-2; 8 nucleotides align to TRBD1. From germline, CDR1 is MNHNS and CDR2 SASEGT. CDR3 size: 15 residues. The V segment lost 2 bases and the J segment 7 bases; nucleotides outside the gene matches: 9. The CDR3 DNA reads as TGTGCCAGCAGTGAACAGGGGCAGGGGGCTCGTGGCTACACCTTC. This sequence encodes CASSEQGQGARGYTF.

CDR3: CASSTTNRGFAEAFF. The DNA of the CDR3 is TGTGCCAGTAGTACAACAAACAGGGGTTTCGCTGAAGCTTTCTTT. This sequence joins TRBV19 and TRBJ1-1; 7 bases match TRBD1. The CDR3 has 15 amino acids. Germline CDR1 LNHDA, CDR2 SQIVND (reference sequence). Unmatched junction bases numbered 11, after V lost 4 bases and J lost 6 bases.

This clone was found a few times. The chain has TRBV6-2 or TRBV6-3 and TRBJ1-2; D is unclear. The CDR3 is 12 amino acids. Trimming removed 6 bases at V and 6 bases at J, with 11 bases between. Germline values: CDR1 MNHEY, CDR2 SVGEGT. The CDR3 here is CASSPDTDGYTF. CDR3 in DNA: TGTGCCAGCAGCCCTGACACTGATGGCTACACCTTC.

This clone was detected a few times. The chain couples TRBV3-1 (or the pseudogene TRBV3-2) to TRBJ2-1; 12 nucleotides line up with TRBD2. In germline, CDR1 is LGHDT, CDR2 YNNKEL (reference sequence). This CDR3 spans 19 amino acids. V shed 0 bases and J 0 bases; nucleotides not matched to a gene: 6. The CDR3, as DNA: TGTGCCAGCAGCCAAGATATGACTAGCGGGGGAGGCTCCTACAATGAGCAGTTCTTC. It specifies CASSQDMTSGGGSYNEQFF.

The chain has TRBV7-2 and TRBJ2-3; TRBD2 aligns across 8 bases. CDR3 length equals 15 residues. Germline values: CDR1 SGHTA, CDR2 FQGNSA. The ends lost 3 bases at V and 0 bases at J; junction bases unmatched: 2. The CDR3 is CASSFGGGSTDTQYF. The CDR3 DNA sequence: TGTGCCAGCAGCTTCGGCGGGGGGAGCACAGATACGCAGTATTTT.

The CDR3 nucleotides read TGTGCCAGCAGTTACTCGACGGTCGGGGATGAGCAGTTCTTC. It is translated as CASSYSTVGDEQFF. The rearrangement joins TRBV6-2 or TRBV6-3 to TRBJ2-1; TRBD2 might be the D (5 bases). This CDR3 contains 14 residues. Germline loops: CDR1 MNHEY, CDR2 SVGEGT. Trimming shortened V by 0 bases and J by 8 bases, and 11 bases separated the two germline ends.

The chain is built from TRBV6-1 and TRBJ1-2; D unclear. Trimming removed 3 bases at V and 0 bases at J, with 5 bases between. Germline V gene data show CDR1 as MNHNS and CDR2 as SASEGT. This CDR3 has 13 residues. The CDR3: CASSDKANYGYTF. The CDR3 coding sequence is TGTGCCAGCAGTGACAAGGCTAACTATGGCTACACCTTC.

The rearrangement links TRBV4-1 to TRBJ2-5; D tentatively fits TRBD1 or TRBD2 (5 bases each). The CDR3 covers 16 residues. V was clipped by 0 bases and J by 4 bases, with 15 bases between them. Per the germline V gene, CDR1 is MGHRA and CDR2 is YSYEKL. DNA for the CDR3: TGCGCCAGCAGCCAAGACACCAGCAGGGCGGGAGAGACCCAGTACTTC. Amino acid sequence: CASSQDTSRAGETQYF.

In its sample, this clone was seen many times. The rearrangement joins TRBV19 to TRBJ2-1; 9 nucleotides line up with TRBD2. This CDR3 has 16 amino acids. The J segment lost 8 bases and the V segment lost 7 bases, leaving 15 bases of the junction unmatched. Per the germline V gene, CDR1 is LNHDA and CDR2 is SQIVND (reference sequence). Written as DNA, the CDR3 is TGTGCCAGTAAGGGGCAGGTTCTAGCGGGAATAGATGAGCAGTTCTTC. It encodes CASKGQVLAGIDEQFF.

The V call is TRBV14, the J call TRBJ2-2, with a possible D match to TRBD1 (6 bases). Germline V lookup: CDR1 SGHDN, CDR2 FVKESK. The CDR3 consists of 15 residues. Trimming removed 0 bases from V and 7 bases from J, with 12 bases in between. The CDR3 sequence is CASSQDRGRVGELFF. CDR3 bases: TGTGCCAGCAGCCAAGACAGGGGTAGAGTCGGGGAGCTGTTTTTT.

This sequence joins TRBV4-1 and TRBJ2-7; 8 nucleotides match TRBD1. Germline V gene sequence: CDR1 MGHRA, CDR2 YSYEKL. The V gene end was trimmed by 1 base and the J gene end by 8 bases; junction bases not matched to a gene: 10. The CDR3 loop spans 15 amino acids. The CDR3 sequence is CASSQGRTGQGKQYF. CDR3 sequence (DNA): TGCGCCAGCAGCCAAGGACGGACAGGGCAAGGGAAGCAGTACTTC.

The rearrangement joins TRBV3-1 (or the pseudogene TRBV3-2) to TRBJ2-7; tentative D call: TRBD2 (6 bases). This CDR3 has 13 residues. Trimming cost V 3 bases and J 2 bases, with 8 bases left between them. Germline CDR1 LGHDT, CDR2 YNNKEL (reference sequence). Written as DNA, the CDR3 is TGTGCCAGCAGCCATGGGACTGCCTACGAGCAGTACTTC. It is translated as CASSHGTAYEQYF.

J is TRBJ1-1 and V is TRBV5-4; 10 nucleotides align to TRBD1. The germline V gene encodes CDR1 SGHNT and CDR2 YYREEE (reference sequence). The CDR3 totals 15 residues. After removal of 4 bases from V and 3 bases from J, the junction contained 6 bases not matched to a gene. CDR3 in amino acids: CASSRGTGADTEAFF. CDR3 nucleotide sequence: TGTGCCAGCAGCCGGGGGACAGGGGCAGACACTGAAGCTTTCTTT.

This clone has a single count. The rearrangement uses TRBV19 and TRBJ1-2; D is ambiguous. This CDR3 comprises 14 residues. Germline-derived CDR1 and CDR2 are LNHDA and SQIVND (reference sequence). Trimming took off 6 bases at V and 4 bases at J, with 15 bases between the two ends. CDR3 protein: CASSSRESAYGYTF. The CDR3 DNA is TGTGCCAGTAGCTCACGGGAGTCAGCCTATGGCTACACCTTC.